The subject of this entry is one T cell receptor beta chain. Its antigen remains unknown. Per the germline V gene, CDR1 is LNHDA and CDR2 is SQIVND (reference sequence). The CDR3 runs 14 residues. V was pared by 9 bases and J by 5 bases, with 20 bases between. The sample is drawn from a study of OX40 agonist ivuxolimab in advanced cancers. Study details: Among those enrolled, mean age was 60 years (range about 23 to 79) and approximately 80% were male. Study-wide results and caveats: Low normalized T-cell clonal expansion was also seen in some nonresponders.

Assay: immunoSEQ multiplex PCR; the TCRdb copy retains only in-frame clones and omits some. The sample has around 79,000 clones, more than 70% seen once; the top ten hold approximately 0.8%. This receptor was obtained from an adult with an advanced solid tumor such as melanoma, head and neck, liver or kidney cancer. The sequencing here drew on CD4+ or CD8+ T cells sorted from blood, taken in a trial of the OX40 agonist ivuxolimab. The chain carries TRBV19 and TRBJ2-7; D remains unclear. CDR3 loop: CASARALRADEQYF. DNA of the CDR3: TGTGCCAGCGCAAGGGCCCTCCGGGCCGACGAGCAGTACTTC. Looking up the rest from reference TRBV19 and TRBJ2-7 gives the full variable domain: DGGITQSPKYLFRKEGQNVTLSCEQNLNHDAMYWYRQDPGQGLRLIYYSQIVNDFQKGDIAEGYSVSREKKESFPLTVTSAQKNPTAFYLCASARALRADEQYFGPGTRLTVT.